This T cell receptor beta chain was retrieved from a study of cytotoxic CD8 clonotypes in ibrutinib-treated CLL. Study information: The group held more than 10 relapsed/refractory and 15 treatment-naive patients, with under 18 IGHV unmutated.

Per the germline V gene, CDR1 is LGHNA and CDR2 is YNFKEQ. The CDR3 is 16 amino acids. The J segment lost 6 bases and the V segment lost 0 bases, leaving 7 bases of the junction unmatched. Comments on this clone: Antigen: not known.

Whole-study findings and limits: Clonality correlated strongly with circulating CD8+ T cells and exceeded age-matched healthy donors at baseline. In sustained-remission versus progressing patients, sampling times differed.

Clones were read by immunoSEQ multiplex PCR, and TCRdb kept only the in-frame ones, dropping some. The sample lists about 17,000 clones, about 70% occurring once. This specimen consisted of PBMCs, obtained after 12 months of ibrutinib treatment. The J gene is TRBJ2-3, the V gene TRBV4-2; 9 bases align to TRBD2. This clonotype was obtained from a human donor with chronic lymphocytic leukemia. CDR3 coding DNA: TGTGCCAGCAGCCAAGATGAAGCGGGAGGTGCGGATACGCAGTATTTT. Translation: CASSQDEAGGADTQYF.